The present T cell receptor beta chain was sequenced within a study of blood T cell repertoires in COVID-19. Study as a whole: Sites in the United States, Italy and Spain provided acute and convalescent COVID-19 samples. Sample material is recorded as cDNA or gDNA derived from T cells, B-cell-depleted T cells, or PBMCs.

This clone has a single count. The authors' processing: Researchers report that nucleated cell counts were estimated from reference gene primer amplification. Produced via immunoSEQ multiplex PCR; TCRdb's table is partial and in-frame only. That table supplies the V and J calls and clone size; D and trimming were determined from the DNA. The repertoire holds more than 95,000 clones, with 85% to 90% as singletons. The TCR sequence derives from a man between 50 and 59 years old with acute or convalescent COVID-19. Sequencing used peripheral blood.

As DNA, the CDR3 is TGTGCCAGCACCCTGATGAGAGGGCTTACCTACGAGCAGTACTTC. Encoded protein: CASTLMRGLTYEQYF. The chain combines TRBV28 with TRBJ2-7, with D possibly TRBD2 on 5 matching bases. The length of the CDR3 is 15 residues. V was cut by 7 bases and J by 2 bases, with 18 bases left in between. Germline assignment: CDR1 MDHEN and CDR2 SYDVKM.